This T cell receptor (beta chain) is from a study of blood T cells in healthy people across ages. A second roughly 6 to 12 cycle PCR used barcoded and J-beta primers. Each CDR3 protein gets one entry after TCRdb re-called the 5' RACE reads with MiXCR. Among some 1.4 million distinct CDR3 sequences listed, approximately 42% were seen once. Regarding this clonotype: Its antigen is as yet unknown.

Study-level results: Conclusively comparing naive with antigen-experienced cells was impossible with unsorted PBMCs.

The clonotype originates from a woman in her late teens or twenties in good health. Sequencing was done on a sample of blood.

The CDR3: CASSPRGTNLFF. The CDR3 nucleotides are TGTGCCAGCAGCCCCCGTGGGACTAATTTGTTCTTC. The chain has TRBV3-1 and TRBJ2-1, with TRBD2 identical over 7 bases. Unmatched junction bases numbered 9, after V lost 4 bases and J lost 15 bases. Germline CDR1 is LGHDT and CDR2 is YNNKEL (reference sequence). CDR3 length: 12 amino acids.